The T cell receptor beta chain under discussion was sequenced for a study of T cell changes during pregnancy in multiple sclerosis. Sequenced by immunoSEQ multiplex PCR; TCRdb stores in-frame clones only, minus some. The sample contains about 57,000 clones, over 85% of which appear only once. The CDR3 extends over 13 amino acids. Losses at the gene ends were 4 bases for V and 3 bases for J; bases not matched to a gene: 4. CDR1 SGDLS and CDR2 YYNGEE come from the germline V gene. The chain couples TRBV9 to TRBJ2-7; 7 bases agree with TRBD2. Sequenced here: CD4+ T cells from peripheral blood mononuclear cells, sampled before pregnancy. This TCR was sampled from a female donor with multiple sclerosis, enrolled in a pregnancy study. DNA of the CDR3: TGTGCCAGCAGCCCGGGACTACTCTACGAGCAGTACTTC. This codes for CASSPGLLYEQYF.